These T cell receptor beta chains were read from a single sample in a study of cytomegalovirus exposure and HLA in healthy donors. Sequencing was performed with immunoSEQ multiplex PCR; in TCRdb, only in-frame clones are kept and a portion is missing. The table includes some 150,000 clones, 78% detected once. Sequencing used PBMCs. These receptors were taken from a man in his forties in good health and CMV-seropositive. Both conserved end residues are part of each CDR3. D genes are given only for firm matches. Some rows mark clone size as missing; the rest say once, few, many or name a class of expanded clone.

>TRBV9|-|TRBJ2-5|TRBD2
CASSAGLAGGETQYF
TGTGCCAGCAGCGCGGGACTAGCGGGAGGGGAGACCCAGTACTTC
>TRBV5-8|-|TRBJ2-1|TRBD2
CASSTGTSGYNEQFF
TGTGCCAGCAGCACGGGGACTAGCGGGTACAATGAGCAGTTCTTC
>TRBV15|-|TRBJ1-3|TRBD1
CATSGGQGADTIYF
TGTGCCACCAGCGGCGGACAGGGGGCAGACACCATATATTTT
>TRBV28|-|TRBJ2-7|TRBD2
CASSPLGSGRIDQYF
TGTGCCAGCAGTCCCTTGGGTAGCGGGAGGATCGATCAGTACTTC
>TRBV20-1|-|TRBJ1-1|-
CRMGRNTEAFF
TGCAGGATGGGCAGAAACACTGAAGCTTTCTTT
>TRBV27|-|TRBJ2-2|-
CASRQRSNTGELFF
TGTGCCAGCCGGCAGCGGTCGAACACCGGGGAGCTGTTTTTT
>TRBV30|once|TRBJ1-2|TRBD1
CAWRIQGFNYGYTF
TGTGCCTGGAGAATACAGGGGTTTAACTATGGCTACACCTTC
>TRBV4-1|-|TRBJ2-7|-
CASSPVGQIYEQYF
TGCGCCAGCAGCCCTGTTGGACAGATTTACGAGCAGTACTTC
>TRBV7-2|-|TRBJ1-5|TRBD1
CASSSTGTANNQPQHF
TGTGCCAGTAGCTCGACTGGGACAGCTAACAATCAGCCCCAGCATTTT
>TRBV11-2|few|TRBJ1-2|-
CASSLVSTSNYGYTF
TGTGCCAGCAGCTTAGTTAGCACATCCAACTATGGCTACACCTTC
>TRBV28|-|TRBJ1-2|-
CASSSPGLSNYGYTF
TGTGCCAGCAGTTCGCCGGGACTTTCTAACTATGGCTACACCTTC
>TRBV5-6|few|TRBJ2-7|-
CASGFSYVEGGEQYF
TGTGCCAGCGGCTTTTCTTATGTGGAGGGCGGGGAGCAGTACTTC
>TRBV6-6|medium-sized|TRBJ2-1|-
CASSRLSVSSYNEQFF
TGTGCCAGCAGTCGACTCTCAGTTAGCTCCTACAATGAGCAGTTCTTC
>TRBV18|few|TRBJ2-5|TRBD2
CASSPSGVRAIQETQYF
TGTGCCAGCTCACCCAGCGGGGTTCGGGCTATACAAGAGACCCAGTACTTC
>TRBV7-9|few|TRBJ2-7|TRBD1
CASSAIQGADEQYF
TGTGCCAGCAGCGCAATACAGGGGGCCGACGAGCAGTACTTC
>TRBV29-1|-|TRBJ2-1|-
CSVEMTYYNEQFF
TGCAGCGTTGAGATGACATATTACAATGAGCAGTTCTTC
>TRBV11-2|-|TRBJ2-4|TRBD1
CASSDDRGLSPNIQYF
TGTGCCAGCAGCGACGACAGGGGCCTGTCCCCAAACATTCAGTACTTC
>TRBV28|-|TRBJ1-1|-
CASRRTANTEAFF
TGTGCCAGCAGGAGGACAGCCAACACTGAAGCTTTCTTT
>TRBV5-8|-|TRBJ2-3|-
CASSAYPGDTQYF
TGTGCCAGCAGCGCCTATCCTGGAGATACGCAGTATTTT
>TRBV4-1|-|TRBJ2-1|-
CASSQGLGEARRDEQFF
TGCGCCAGCAGCCAAGGACTGGGGGAGGCCAGGAGAGATGAGCAGTTCTTC
>TRBV18|-|TRBJ2-7|TRBD2
CASSPLSSGMTYEQYF
TGTGCCAGCTCACCACTGAGTAGCGGGATGACCTACGAGCAGTACTTC
>TRBV30|-|TRBJ1-1|-
CAWMSVEAFF
TGTGCCTGGATGTCAGTCGAAGCTTTCTTT
>TRBV7-2|-|TRBJ2-5|-
CASSFAGVKETQYF
TGTGCCAGCAGCTTTGCCGGGGTCAAAGAGACCCAGTACTTC
>TRBV6-5|-|TRBJ2-1|-
CASSYDGGTNEQFF
TGTGCCAGCAGTTACGATGGGGGCACCAATGAGCAGTTCTTC
>TRBV25-1|-|TRBJ2-2|TRBD1
CASKGQGVGELFF
TGTGCCAGCAAAGGACAGGGGGTAGGGGAGCTGTTTTTT
>TRBV29-1|-|TRBJ1-4|TRBD1
CSVDEGANEKLFF
TGCAGCGTTGATGAGGGGGCAAATGAAAAACTGTTTTTT
>TRBV6-5|-|TRBJ2-7|-
CASTPQTGPYEQYF
TGTGCCAGCACCCCTCAGACAGGACCCTACGAGCAGTACTTC
>TRBV6-5|-|TRBJ1-2|TRBD1
CASSRSTGAIGYTF
TGTGCCAGCAGCCGCTCGACAGGGGCTATAGGCTACACCTTC
>TRBV7-9|-|TRBJ2-7|TRBD2
CASSLAGRDYEQYF
TGTGCCAGCAGCTTAGCAGGGAGGGACTACGAGCAGTACTTC
>TRBV27|few|TRBJ2-3|-
CASRDGRGAPDTQYF
TGTGCCAGCAGGGATGGTCGGGGTGCCCCAGATACGCAGTATTTT
>TRBV7-9|-|TRBJ1-1|-
CASSEYQMNTEAFF
TGTGCCAGCAGCGAATACCAGATGAACACTGAAGCTTTCTTT
>TRBV18|-|TRBJ1-2|TRBD1
CASSPSGTGDGYTF
TGTGCCAGCTCACCGTCCGGGACAGGGGATGGCTACACCTTC
>TRBV29-1|-|TRBJ2-5|TRBD1
CSAAGQGPLETQYF
TGCAGCGCTGCCGGACAGGGGCCCTTGGAGACCCAGTACTTC
>TRBV9|-|TRBJ2-1|TRBD2
CASSVGIAGGPYNEQFF
TGTGCCAGCAGCGTAGGGATAGCGGGAGGGCCTTACAATGAGCAGTTCTTC
>TRBV6-1|-|TRBJ1-2|-
CASRDTGRGGYTF
TGTGCCAGCAGGGACACAGGGAGGGGAGGCTACACCTTC
>TRBV7-9|-|TRBJ2-7|-
CASSFTSTGYEQYF
TGTGCCAGCAGCTTTACATCTACGGGGTACGAGCAGTACTTC
>TRBV27|-|TRBJ2-1|-
CASSLNRAGNEQFF
TGTGCCAGCAGTTTAAACAGGGCGGGCAATGAGCAGTTCTTC
>TRBV7-3|-|TRBJ2-7|TRBD2
CASSLTSGNSYEQYF
TGTGCCAGCAGCCTGACTAGCGGGAACTCCTACGAGCAGTACTTC
>TRBV9|-|TRBJ2-1|-
CASSVDTHRGNEQFF
TGTGCCAGCAGCGTAGACACACATCGAGGGAATGAGCAGTTCTTC
>TRBV7-3|-|TRBJ2-5|-
CASSRGQGNWETQYF
TGTGCCAGCAGCAGGGGCCAGGGTAACTGGGAGACCCAGTACTTC
>TRBV6-5|few|TRBJ2-1|-
CASRTSLHNEQFF
TGTGCCAGCAGGACTAGTCTGCACAATGAGCAGTTCTTC
>TRBV9|-|TRBJ2-2|-
CASSPRGAARTGELFF
TGTGCCAGCAGCCCTCGGGGGGCCGCTCGAACCGGGGAGCTGTTTTTT
>TRBV7-6|-|TRBJ1-1|TRBD1
CASSLGPTGGDEAFF
TGTGCCAGCAGCTTAGGCCCGACAGGGGGGGACGAAGCTTTCTTT
>TRBV4-1|-|TRBJ1-4|TRBD1
CASSPRDRESNEKLFF
TGCGCCAGCAGCCCTAGGGACAGGGAAAGTAATGAAAAACTGTTTTTT
>TRBV12-5|-|TRBJ2-3|-
CALPEAGASTDTQYF
TGTGCTCTGCCGGAGGCAGGGGCTAGCACAGATACGCAGTATTTT
>TRBV11-2|-|TRBJ2-3|TRBD1
CASSLGSRGRPGDTQYF
TGTGCCAGCAGCTTGGGTTCCAGGGGGCGTCCAGGGGATACGCAGTATTTT
>TRBV5-6|few|TRBJ1-2|-
CASSLGTVNYGYTF
TGTGCCAGCAGCTTGGGGACAGTCAACTATGGCTACACCTTC
>TRBV19|once|TRBJ2-3|TRBD2
CASRRAGGATDTQYF
TGTGCCAGTAGACGAGCGGGAGGAGCCACAGATACGCAGTATTTT
>TRBV6-5|-|TRBJ1-3|TRBD1
CASSYSDRAGGNTIYF
TGTGCCAGCAGTTACTCGGACAGGGCCGGTGGAAACACCATATATTTT
>TRBV10-2|-|TRBJ2-7|TRBD1
CASSEPGQGNYEQYF
TGCGCCAGCAGTGAACCGGGACAGGGGAACTACGAGCAGTACTTC
>TRBV7-2|-|TRBJ1-5|-
CASSPSGRGNQPQHF
TGTGCCAGCAGCCCGTCCGGACGGGGAAATCAGCCCCAGCATTTT
>TRBV5-1|-|TRBJ1-4|-
CASSLAPGGSSNEKLFF
TGCGCCAGCAGCCTAGCCCCGGGGGGCAGTTCCAATGAAAAACTGTTTTTT
>TRBV5-1|-|TRBJ2-1|TRBD1
CASGPGQGVSEQFF
TGCGCCAGCGGGCCGGGACAGGGGGTATCTGAGCAGTTCTTC
>TRBV18|-|TRBJ1-4|-
CASSPTLRQPGWEKLFF
TGTGCCAGCTCACCAACACTAAGACAGCCTGGATGGGAAAAACTGTTTTTT
>TRBV7-2|-|TRBJ2-7|TRBD2
CASSLGSGGYYEQYF
TGTGCCAGCAGCTTGGGCAGCGGGGGATACTACGAGCAGTACTTC
>TRBV11-2|-|TRBJ2-5|-
CASSSESGLGETQYF
TGTGCCAGCAGCTCGGAGTCAGGGTTAGGGGAGACCCAGTACTTC
>TRBV30|-|TRBJ2-7|TRBD2
CALQPSGRPSSEQYF
TGTGCCCTCCAACCTAGCGGGAGACCCTCCTCCGAGCAGTACTTC
>TRBV2|-|TRBJ2-5|TRBD2
CASSLRTSGSFKETQYF
TGTGCCAGCAGCCTCCGGACTAGCGGGAGTTTTAAAGAGACTCAGTACTTC